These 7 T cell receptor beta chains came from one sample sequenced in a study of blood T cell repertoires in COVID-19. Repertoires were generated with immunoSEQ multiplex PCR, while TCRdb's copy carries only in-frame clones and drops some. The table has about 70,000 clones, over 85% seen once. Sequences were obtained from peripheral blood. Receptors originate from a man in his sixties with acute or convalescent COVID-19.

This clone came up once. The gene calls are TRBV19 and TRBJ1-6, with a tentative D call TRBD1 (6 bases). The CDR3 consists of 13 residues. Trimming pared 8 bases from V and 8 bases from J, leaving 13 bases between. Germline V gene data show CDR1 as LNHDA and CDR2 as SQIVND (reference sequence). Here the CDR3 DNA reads TGTGCCAGTCAGGGGCGCTGGGATTCACCCCTCCACTTT. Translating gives CASQGRWDSPLHF.

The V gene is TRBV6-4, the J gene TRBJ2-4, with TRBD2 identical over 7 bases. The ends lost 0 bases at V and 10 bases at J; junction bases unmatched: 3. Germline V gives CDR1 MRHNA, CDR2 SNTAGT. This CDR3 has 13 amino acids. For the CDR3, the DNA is TGTGCCAGCAGTGACTCGGGGGGGACGATTCAGTACTTC. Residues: CASSDSGGTIQYF.

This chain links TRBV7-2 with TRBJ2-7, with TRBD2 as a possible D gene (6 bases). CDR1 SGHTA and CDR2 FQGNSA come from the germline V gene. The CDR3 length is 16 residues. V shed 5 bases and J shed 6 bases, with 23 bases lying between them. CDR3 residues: CASSPRGSGSGFEQYF. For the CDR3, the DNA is TGTGCCAGCAGCCCCCGGGGCAGCGGGTCCGGATTCGAGCAGTACTTC.

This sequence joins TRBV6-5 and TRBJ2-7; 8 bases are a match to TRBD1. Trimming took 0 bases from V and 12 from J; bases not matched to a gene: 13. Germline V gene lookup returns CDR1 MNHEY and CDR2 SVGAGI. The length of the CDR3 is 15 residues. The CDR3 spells CASSYSIGPDRESYF. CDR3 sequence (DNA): TGTGCCAGCAGTTACTCGATAGGCCCGGACAGGGAGTCGTACTTC.

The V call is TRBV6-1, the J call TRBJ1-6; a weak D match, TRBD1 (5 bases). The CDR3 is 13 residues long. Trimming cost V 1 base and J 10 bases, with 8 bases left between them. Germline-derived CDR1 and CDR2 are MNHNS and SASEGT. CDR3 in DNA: TGTGCCAGCAGTGAAGGCGGGGGGTCACCCCTCCACTTT. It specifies CASSEGGGSPLHF.

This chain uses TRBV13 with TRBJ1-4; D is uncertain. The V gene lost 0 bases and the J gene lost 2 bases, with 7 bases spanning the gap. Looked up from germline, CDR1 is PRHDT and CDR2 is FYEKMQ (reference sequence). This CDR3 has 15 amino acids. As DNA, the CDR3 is TGTGCCAGCAGCTTAGGAGGTAGCACTAATGAAAAACTGTTTTTT. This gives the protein CASSLGGSTNEKLFF.

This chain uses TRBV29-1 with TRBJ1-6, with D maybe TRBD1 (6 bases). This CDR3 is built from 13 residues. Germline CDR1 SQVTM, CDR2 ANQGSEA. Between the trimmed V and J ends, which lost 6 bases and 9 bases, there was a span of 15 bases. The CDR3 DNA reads TGCAGCGTAGCAACAGGGAGTGGTTCACCCCTCCACTTT. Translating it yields CSVATGSGSPLHF.